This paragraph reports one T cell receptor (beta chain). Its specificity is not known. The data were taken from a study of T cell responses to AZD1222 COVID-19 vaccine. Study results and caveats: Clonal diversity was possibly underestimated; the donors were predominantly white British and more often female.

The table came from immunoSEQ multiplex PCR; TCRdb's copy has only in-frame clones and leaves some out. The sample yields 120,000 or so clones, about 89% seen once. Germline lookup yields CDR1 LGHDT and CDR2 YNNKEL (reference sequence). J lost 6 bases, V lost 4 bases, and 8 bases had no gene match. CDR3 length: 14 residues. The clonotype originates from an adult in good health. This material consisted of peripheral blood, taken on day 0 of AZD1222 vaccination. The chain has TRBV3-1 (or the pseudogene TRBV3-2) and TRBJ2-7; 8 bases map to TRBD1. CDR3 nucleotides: TGTGCCAGCAGCCCGAGACAGGGGCAGGGCGAGCAGTACTTC. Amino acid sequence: CASSPRQGQGEQYF.